The 23 T cell receptor beta chains listed next were all sequenced from one sample in a study of blood T cell repertoires in COVID-19. Using immunoSEQ multiplex PCR, the repertoire was profiled, and TCRdb retains in-frame clones only, with some absent. The data hold under 250,000 clones, with 70% to 90% observed a single time. Sequencing was carried out using peripheral blood. The receptors stem from a woman younger than 45 with COVID-19, enrolled during active disease.

V usage is TRBV29-1 and J usage is TRBJ1-2; the D gene is possibly TRBD1 (6 bases). The germline gives CDR1 SQVTM, CDR2 ANQGSEA. The CDR3 sequence is 11 residues long. V dropped 6 bases and J dropped 11 bases, with 16 bases sitting between them. The CDR3 sequence: CSVRAGEGYTF. The DNA of the CDR3 is TGCAGCGTCCGGGCAGGGGAAGGGTACACCTTC.

The V and J genes are TRBV19 and TRBJ1-1; 7 nucleotides match TRBD1. This CDR3 is built from 16 residues. Germline V gives CDR1 LNHDA, CDR2 SQIVND (reference sequence). The V segment lost 5 bases and the J segment 1 base; nucleotides outside the gene matches: 10. DNA for the CDR3: TGTGCCAGTAGTGGGGGTTGGTCAGGGGGGAACACTGAAGCTTTCTTT. Translating it yields CASSGGWSGGNTEAFF. The full variable domain, completed using reference TRBV19 and TRBJ1-1, is DGGITQSPKYLFRKEGQNVTLSCEQNLNHDAMYWYRQDPGQGLRLIYYSQIVNDFQKGDIAEGYSVSREKKESFPLTVTSAQKNPTAFYLCASSGGWSGGNTEAFFGQGTRLTVV.

On this clone: Other DNA sequences in this specimen translate into the identical CDR3. The V and J genes are TRBV18 and TRBJ2-2, with D maybe TRBD2 (5 bases). The V end lost 2 bases, the J end lost 5 bases, and 9 bases lay between the germline ends. Germline CDR1 is KGHSH and CDR2 is LQKENI. The CDR3 runs 14 residues. CDR3 amino acids: CASSPAGRTGELFF. Written as DNA, the CDR3 is TGTGCCAGCTCACCAGCGGGTAGGACCGGGGAGCTGTTTTTT.

V usage is TRBV6-7 and J usage is TRBJ1-5; no firm D call. TRBV6-7 is flagged as an ORF with uncertain function. V lost 0 bases, J lost 0 bases, and 9 bases lay in between. The CDR3 totals 16 residues. CDR3 sequence: CASSYSRGNSNQPQHF. As DNA, the CDR3 is TGTGCCAGCAGTTACTCTAGAGGGAATAGCAATCAGCCCCAGCATTTT.

This chain connects TRBV6-2 or TRBV6-3 to TRBJ2-4, with 11 bases fitting TRBD1. Trimming cost V 6 bases and J 0 bases; bases outside gene matches: 4. Germline values: CDR1 MNHEY, CDR2 SVGEGT. This CDR3 comprises 16 residues. The CDR3 here is CASSRDRGIAKNIQYF. The DNA for the CDR3 is TGTGCCAGCAGCAGGGACAGGGGGATAGCCAAAAACATTCAGTACTTC.

The chain employs TRBV5-1 and TRBJ2-1; maybe TRBD2 (6 bases). The V gene's germline CDR1 is SGHRS and CDR2 YFSETQ. The CDR3 sequence is 15 residues long. The germline V and J ends were trimmed by 0 bases and 12 bases, with 19 bases remaining between them. The CDR3 loop is CASSLEGLGKSGQFF. The CDR3 coding sequence is TGCGCCAGCAGCTTGGAGGGACTGGGGAAATCCGGGCAGTTCTTC.

The V call is TRBV10-1, the J call TRBJ1-1; D is ambiguous. From germline, CDR1 is WNHNN and CDR2 SYGVQD (reference sequence). The CDR3 extends over 16 amino acids. V was cut by 4 bases and J by 0 bases, with 15 bases left in between. The CDR3 protein is CASSVSRHPLNTEAFF. For the CDR3, the DNA is TGCGCCAGCAGTGTGAGCAGGCACCCGCTGAACACTGAAGCTTTCTTT.

This sequence joins TRBV7-2 and TRBJ1-6; D gene unclear. The germline V gene encodes CDR1 SGHTA and CDR2 FQGNSA. The CDR3 spans 13 residues. V was pared by 5 bases and J by 8 bases, with 10 bases between. The CDR3 DNA follows: TGTGCCAGCAGCCCCCGAGAGTATTCACCCCTCCACTTT. The encoded protein is CASSPREYSPLHF.

V is TRBV7-9 and J is TRBJ1-3; 7 nucleotides agree with TRBD1. Per the germline V gene, CDR1 is SEHNR and CDR2 is FQNEAQ (reference sequence). CDR3 length: 14 residues. The V segment lost 5 bases and the J segment 3 bases; nucleotides outside the gene matches: 4. In DNA form, the CDR3 reads TGTGCCAGCAGCAACCGGGACAGTGGAAACACCATATATTTT. It encodes CASSNRDSGNTIYF.

The V gene is TRBV7-2, the J gene TRBJ1-1, with D possibly TRBD1 on 5 matching bases. V was cut by 3 bases and J by 3 bases, with 5 bases left in between. The germline V gene has CDR1 SGHTA and CDR2 FQGNSA. The CDR3 runs 12 residues. CDR3 in amino acids: CASSFRDTEAFF. CDR3 coding DNA: TGTGCCAGCAGCTTCAGGGACACTGAAGCTTTCTTT.

The rearrangement joins TRBV6-6 to TRBJ2-1; 10 positions match TRBD2. The V segment lost 5 bases and the J segment 8 bases; nucleotides outside the gene matches: 12. This CDR3 is 16 amino acids long. The germline gives CDR1 MNHNY, CDR2 SVGAGI (reference sequence). The CDR3 region is CASSAGTSEPVDEQFF. CDR3 DNA: TGTGCCAGCAGTGCCGGGACTAGCGAGCCAGTCGATGAGCAGTTCTTC.

The rearrangement links TRBV7-6 to TRBJ1-5, with 7 bases aligning to TRBD1. Germline V gene sequence: CDR1 SGHVS, CDR2 FNYEAQ. V dropped 3 bases and J dropped 7; count of bases not matched to a gene: 3. This CDR3 has 13 residues. CDR3 protein: CASSLQGDQPQHF. CDR3 bases: TGTGCCAGCAGCTTGCAGGGGGACCAGCCCCAGCATTTT.

The V gene is TRBV9, the J gene TRBJ1-3; 7 bases align to TRBD1. The CDR3 extends over 14 amino acids. With V trimmed by 3 bases and J by 7 bases, 7 bases remained unmatched. Germline assignment: CDR1 SGDLS and CDR2 YYNGEE. The CDR3 coding sequence is TGTGCCAGCAGCGCAAGACAGGGCGCTAACACCATATATTTT. Amino acid sequence: CASSARQGANTIYF.

The count of this clone is one. The chain links TRBV6-1 to TRBJ1-1; a possible D gene is TRBD1 (5 bases). CDR3 size: 16 residues. V was clipped by 1 base and J by 3 bases, with 15 bases between them. Germline V gene lookup returns CDR1 MNHNS and CDR2 SASEGT. CDR3 nucleotides: TGTGCCAGCAGTGAAGTGGGGGGGTTGACGGACACTGAAGCTTTCTTT. Protein: CASSEVGGLTDTEAFF.

The genes are TRBV11-2 and TRBJ2-7; D is undetermined. The CDR3 sequence is 14 residues long. Trimming pared 1 base from V and 5 bases from J, leaving 12 bases between. Per germline, CDR1 SGHAT and CDR2 FQNNGV. CDR3 DNA: TGTGCCAGCAGCTTAGTTGCGGCGGTCCACGAGCAGTACTTC. Its translation: CASSLVAAVHEQYF.

The CDR3 DNA is TGTGCCAGCAGTTCCAGTTCCGAGGCCCAGTACTTC. Amino acid sequence: CASSSSSEAQYF. The V and J genes are TRBV28 and TRBJ2-5; no clear D gene. CDR1 is MDHEN and CDR2 is SYDVKM in the germline V gene. Trimming cost V 4 bases and J 9 bases, with 12 bases left between them. This CDR3 comprises 12 residues.

The chain recombines TRBV28 with TRBJ2-7; 8 bases align to TRBD1. V trimming: 6 bases; J trimming: 4 bases; junction bases outside the gene matches: 5. The CDR3 totals 13 residues. Germline V lookup: CDR1 MDHEN, CDR2 SYDVKM. This CDR3 is CASRSGGSYEQYF. The CDR3 DNA follows: TGTGCCAGCAGGTCAGGGGGCTCATACGAGCAGTACTTC.

The chain joins TRBV6-5 to TRBJ1-2; D gene uncertain. Germline V lookup: CDR1 MNHEY, CDR2 SVGAGI. V was shortened by 6 bases and J by 8 bases, with 22 bases between the two germline ends. There are 15 residues in the CDR3. The DNA for the CDR3 is TGTGCCAGCAGCCCCTCCCTAACAGCAAGTCTAGGCTACACCTTC. Amino acid sequence: CASSPSLTASLGYTF.

The chain combines TRBV5-1 with TRBJ2-3; 8 bases map to TRBD1. The CDR3 is 20 amino acids. The germline CDR1 and CDR2 sequences are SGHRS and YFSETQ. V was pared by 4 bases and J by 0 bases, with 19 bases of the junction left unmatched. DNA of the CDR3: TGCGCCAGCAGCCCCGAAACGGGACAGGCCATAGGGGAGAGCACAGATACGCAGTATTTT. This sequence encodes CASSPETGQAIGESTDTQYF.

The CDR3 loop reads CASSLGFSDGEQFF. CDR3 sequence (DNA): TGTGCCAGCAGCTTGGGGTTCAGCGACGGTGAGCAGTTCTTC. This chain joins TRBV5-4 and TRBJ2-1; unclear D gene. From germline, CDR1 is SGHNT and CDR2 YYREEE (reference sequence). This CDR3 has 14 residues. The V and J ends lost 0 bases and 9 bases respectively, with 13 bases between them.

This clone was seen more than once but under ten times. V is TRBV3-1 (or the pseudogene TRBV3-2) and J is TRBJ2-3; TRBD1 is a possible D gene (6 bases). Trimming cost V 4 bases and J 4 bases, with 27 bases left between them. Germline V gene data show CDR1 as LGHDT and CDR2 as YNNKEL (reference sequence). The CDR3 has 19 residues. The CDR3 nucleotides are TGTGCCAGCAGCCTCCTCCTACAAAACCAGGGGCCGCGCCCAGATACGCAGTATTTT. Encoded protein: CASSLLLQNQGPRPDTQYF.

The genes are TRBV7-8 and TRBJ2-6; D is possibly TRBD2 (7 bases). From germline, CDR1 is SGHVS and CDR2 FQNEAQ. The ends were cut back, 5 bases at V and 2 bases at J, with 37 bases in the middle. The CDR3 runs 24 residues. As DNA, the CDR3 is TGTGCCAGCAGCCCATACAGGAGGGGGGGGCTGACCGAACCTACTCAAACTGGGGCCAACGTCCTGACTTTC. This gives the protein CASSPYRRGGLTEPTQTGANVLTF.

V gene TRBV24-1 combines with J gene TRBJ1-1; possible D gene TRBD1, 5 bases. Germline CDR1 and CDR2: KGHDR and SFDVKD. This CDR3 is built from 14 residues. V was shortened by 5 bases and J by 5 bases, with 14 bases between the two germline ends. CDR3 in amino acids: CATSGGVGGTEAFF. Here the CDR3 DNA reads TGTGCCACCAGTGGGGGCGTAGGTGGAACTGAAGCTTTCTTT.